Listed below are T cell receptor beta chains from one sample, sequenced in a study of cytomegalovirus exposure and HLA in healthy donors. The repertoire was sequenced with immunoSEQ multiplex PCR; TCRdb's copy has only in-frame clones and lacks some. This table has under 90,000 clones, around three quarters appearing once. The sample taken for sequencing was PBMCs. These receptors were taken from a middle-aged woman in good health and CMV-seronegative. Each CDR3 is given with its conserved first and last residue. D genes are given only for firm matches. Expanded clones get a size class; other rows say once, few or many, or leave the size out.

CDR3nt: TGTGCCAGCAGCTTAGCGCTGACGGGAGGGACTGAAGCTTTCTTT
CDR3aa: CASSLALTGGTEAFF
v_gene: TRBV7-2
abundance: NA
j_gene: TRBJ1-1
d_gene: NA
len: 15

CDR3nt: TGTGCCAGCTCCTACGGGGGGGACACTGAAGCTTTCTTT
CDR3aa: CASSYGGDTEAFF
v_gene: TRBV18
abundance: NA
j_gene: TRBJ1-1
d_gene: NA
len: 13

CDR3nt: TGTGCCAGTAGCCAACGGGTTATGAGAAGCAATCAGCCCCAGCATTTT
CDR3aa: CASSQRVMRSNQPQHF
v_gene: TRBV19
abundance: NA
j_gene: TRBJ1-5
d_gene: NA
len: 16

CDR3nt: TGCGCCAGCTCCGACGGGGGACGGGGCCTACAAGAGACCCAGTACTTC
CDR3aa: CASSDGGRGLQETQYF
v_gene: TRBV5-1
abundance: NA
j_gene: TRBJ2-5
d_gene: NA
len: 16

CDR3nt: TGTGCCAGTAGTAACCGACACGACTATGGCTACACCTTC
CDR3aa: CASSNRHDYGYTF
v_gene: TRBV19
abundance: few
j_gene: TRBJ1-2
d_gene: NA
len: 13

CDR3nt: TGCAGCGTTGAGGGCGGACTAGTTCCCACAGATACGCAGTATTTT
CDR3aa: CSVEGGLVPTDTQYF
v_gene: TRBV29-1
abundance: NA
j_gene: TRBJ2-3
d_gene: TRBD2
len: 15

CDR3nt: TGTGCCAGCTCACCACCGGGACAGCGTATCTATGGCTACACCTTC
CDR3aa: CASSPPGQRIYGYTF
v_gene: TRBV18
abundance: NA
j_gene: TRBJ1-2
d_gene: TRBD1
len: 15

CDR3nt: TGTGCCAGCAGCTTCGGACACTTCTCTGGAAACACCATATATTTT
CDR3aa: CASSFGHFSGNTIYF
v_gene: TRBV5-6
abundance: NA
j_gene: TRBJ1-3
d_gene: NA
len: 15

CDR3nt: TGCAGCGTTGCCCGATCACCCCAGGACAGAGTTAACTATGGCTACACCTTC
CDR3aa: CSVARSPQDRVNYGYTF
v_gene: TRBV29-1
abundance: NA
j_gene: TRBJ1-2
d_gene: NA
len: 17

CDR3nt: TGTGCTAGTGGCCTGACAGGGCCGAACACCGGGGAGCTGTTTTTT
CDR3aa: CASGLTGPNTGELFF
v_gene: TRBV12-5
abundance: NA
j_gene: TRBJ2-2
d_gene: TRBD1
len: 15

CDR3nt: TGCGCCAGCAGCTTGGGCCCAAGGGACAGGGGAGTTGGGGAGCAGTACTTC
CDR3aa: CASSLGPRDRGVGEQYF
v_gene: TRBV5-1
abundance: NA
j_gene: TRBJ2-7
d_gene: TRBD1
len: 17

CDR3nt: TGTGCCAGCATGGCACACAGCACAGATACGCAGTATTTT
CDR3aa: CASMAHSTDTQYF
v_gene: TRBV27
abundance: few
j_gene: TRBJ2-3
d_gene: NA
len: 13

CDR3nt: TGTGCCAGTAGCAAAATCGGGACAGGGTTCCCCTTAACCTACGAGCAGTACTTC
CDR3aa: CASSKIGTGFPLTYEQYF
v_gene: TRBV19
abundance: once
j_gene: TRBJ2-7
d_gene: TRBD1
len: 18

CDR3nt: TGTGCCAGCGCATGGACAGTCCTCACTGAAGCTTTCTTT
CDR3aa: CASAWTVLTEAFF
v_gene: TRBV18
abundance: NA
j_gene: TRBJ1-1
d_gene: NA
len: 13

CDR3nt: TGCAGCGTTGGGGGACTAGCGGGCCACAATGAGCAGTTCTTC
CDR3aa: CSVGGLAGHNEQFF
v_gene: TRBV29-1
abundance: NA
j_gene: TRBJ2-1
d_gene: TRBD2
len: 14

CDR3nt: TGTGCAAGTCGCTTAAGCAGGGGAAACACCATATATTTT
CDR3aa: CASRLSRGNTIYF
v_gene: TRBV12-2
abundance: few
j_gene: TRBJ1-3
d_gene: NA
len: 13

CDR3nt: TGTGCCAGCAGCTCCGGACAGATGCAAGAGACCCAGTACTTC
CDR3aa: CASSSGQMQETQYF
v_gene: TRBV11-2
abundance: NA
j_gene: TRBJ2-5
d_gene: NA
len: 14

CDR3nt: TGTGCCAGCAGCACCGGGACAGGGAACGTCAATCAGCCCCAGCATTTT
CDR3aa: CASSTGTGNVNQPQHF
v_gene: TRBV5-5
abundance: NA
j_gene: TRBJ1-5
d_gene: TRBD1
len: 16

CDR3nt: TGCGCCAGCAGCCAAGACCCAGGGGCTAACCAGCCCCAGCATTTT
CDR3aa: CASSQDPGANQPQHF
v_gene: TRBV4-1
abundance: once
j_gene: TRBJ1-5
d_gene: NA
len: 15

CDR3nt: TGCGCCAGCAGCCAAGTAGGGCAGGGCACTAACGAGCAGTACTTC
CDR3aa: CASSQVGQGTNEQYF
v_gene: TRBV4-1
abundance: few
j_gene: TRBJ2-7
d_gene: NA
len: 15